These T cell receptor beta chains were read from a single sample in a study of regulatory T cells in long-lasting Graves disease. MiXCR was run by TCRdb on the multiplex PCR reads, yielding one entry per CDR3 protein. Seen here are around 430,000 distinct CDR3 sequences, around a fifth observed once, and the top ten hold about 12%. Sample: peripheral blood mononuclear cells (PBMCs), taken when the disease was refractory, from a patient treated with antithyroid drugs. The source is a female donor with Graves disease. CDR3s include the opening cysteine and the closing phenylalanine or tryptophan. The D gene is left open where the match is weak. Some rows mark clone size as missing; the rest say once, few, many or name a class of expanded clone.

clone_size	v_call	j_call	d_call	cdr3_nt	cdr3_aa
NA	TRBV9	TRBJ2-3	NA	TGTGCCAGCAGCGCGGGCGCGGGGCTATGGGATACGCAGTATTTT	CASSAGAGLWDTQYF
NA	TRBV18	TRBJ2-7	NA	TGTGCCAGCTCACCACGTACGCCTAGCAATATGGACGAGCAGTACTTC	CASSPRTPSNMDEQYF
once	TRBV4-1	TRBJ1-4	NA	TGCGCCAGCAGCCAAGTCCCGAAGACGGCGAATGAAAAACTGTTTTTT	CASSQVPKTANEKLFF
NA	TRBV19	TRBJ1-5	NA	TGTGCCAGTAGCAGTTCAAGGTACAATCAGCCCCAGCATTTT	CASSSSRYNQPQHF
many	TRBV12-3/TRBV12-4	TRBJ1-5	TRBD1	TGTGCCAGCAGTTTAGGTAGGGGGCAAGGCAATCAGCCCCAGCATTTT	CASSLGRGQGNQPQHF
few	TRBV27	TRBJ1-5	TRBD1	TGTGCCAGCAGTTTATGGACCCCTCGGACAGGGGGGTCTCAGCCCCAGCATTTT	CASSLWTPRTGGSQPQHF
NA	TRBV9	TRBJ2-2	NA	TGTGCCAGCAGCGTAGTATCGTTTGGGGCCACCGGGGAGCTGTTTTTT	CASSVVSFGATGELFF
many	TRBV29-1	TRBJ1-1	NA	TGCAGCGTCGGGGAGGGCATCTGGGACACTGAAGCTTTCTTT	CSVGEGIWDTEAFF
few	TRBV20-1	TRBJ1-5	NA	TGCAGTGCTGCCCAGGGGTCCCTTAGCAATCAGCCCCAGCATTTT	CSAAQGSLSNQPQHF
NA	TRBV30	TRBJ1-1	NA	TGTGCCTGGGACACCAACACTGAAGCTTTCTTT	CAWDTNTEAFF
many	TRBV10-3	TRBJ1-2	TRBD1	TGTGCCATCAGTTCCGGGACAGGGGGCGCTTTTTATGGCTACACCTTC	CAISSGTGGAFYGYTF
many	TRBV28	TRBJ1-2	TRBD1	TGTGCCAGCAGTTCCCCGGGACAGGGGGCGGAGTATGGCTACACCTTC	CASSSPGQGAEYGYTF
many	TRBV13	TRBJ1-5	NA	TGTGCCAGCAGCTTAGGACGGGAAGCAAATCAGCCCCAGCATTTT	CASSLGREANQPQHF
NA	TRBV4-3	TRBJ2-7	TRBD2	TGCGCCAGCAGCCAAGATTTAGCGGGTGCCTTGGAGCAGTACTTC	CASSQDLAGALEQYF
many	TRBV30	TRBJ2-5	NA	TGTGCCTGGCGGCAAGAGACCCAGTACTTC	CAWRQETQYF
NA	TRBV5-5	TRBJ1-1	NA	TGTGCCAGCAGCTTGGGAGAGGGAGATCGTACTGAAGCTTTCTTT	CASSLGEGDRTEAFF
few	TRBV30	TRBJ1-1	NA	TGTGCCTGGAGTAGGGGCAGGGCGGGCACTGAAGCTTTCTTT	CAWSRGRAGTEAFF
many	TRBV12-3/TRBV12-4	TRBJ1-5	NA	TGTGCCAGCAGTTTTAGCCCCCGGGGAAATCAGCCCCAGCATTTT	CASSFSPRGNQPQHF